The 27 T cell receptor beta chains given below trace back to one sample, sequenced in a study of OX40 agonist ivuxolimab in advanced cancers. Generated by immunoSEQ multiplex PCR, the TCRdb table keeps only in-frame clones and is missing some. Of under 40,000 clones detected, roughly 84% appear once; the ten largest clones hold 1.5% to 2%. The starting material was CD4+ or CD8+ T cells sorted from blood, obtained in a trial of the OX40 agonist ivuxolimab. The receptors stem from an adult with an advanced solid tumor such as melanoma, head and neck, liver or kidney cancer.

The J gene is TRBJ1-2, the V gene TRBV4-2; D perhaps matches TRBD1 (6 bases). This CDR3 contains 16 residues. From germline, CDR1 is LGHNA and CDR2 YNFKEQ. V was trimmed by 0 bases and J by 3 bases, leaving 14 bases between them. The DNA of the CDR3 is TGTGCCAGCAGCCAAGATATGAACAGGGAGGACTATGGCTACACCTTC. Translated, it gives CASSQDMNREDYGYTF.

This chain uses TRBV18 with TRBJ1-6; 7 bases line up with TRBD1. The germline V gene encodes CDR1 KGHSH and CDR2 LQKENI. J was trimmed by 8 bases and V by 2 bases; bases with no gene match: 3. The CDR3 totals 14 residues. The CDR3 loop is CASSPITGDSPLHF. DNA of the CDR3: TGTGCCAGCTCACCAATTACAGGGGATTCACCCCTCCACTTT.

The V and J genes are TRBV27 and TRBJ2-7, with a possible D match to TRBD1 (5 bases). V lost 5 bases to trimming and J lost 5 bases, with 19 bases between them. The CDR3 consists of 15 residues. CDR1 and CDR2 from the germline V gene are MNHEY and SMNVEV (reference sequence). The CDR3 loop reads CASSRLGPVGNEQYF. The CDR3 coding sequence is TGTGCCAGCAGTCGGTTGGGGCCCGTGGGCAACGAGCAGTACTTC.

Concerning this clone itself: A read error may account for a junction end that differs from germline. This chain connects TRBV5-6 to TRBJ2-7, with TRBD2 as a possible D gene (7 bases). The germline CDR1 and CDR2 sequences are SGHDT and YYEEEE. The CDR3 has 13 amino acids. CDR3 sequence: CASSFSGGGTASF. For the CDR3, the DNA is TGTGCCAGCAGCTTTTCTGGGGGGGGCACGGCGTCCTTC.

This chain connects TRBV7-2 to TRBJ2-2; TRBD2 aligns across 11 bases. The CDR3 contains 17 residues. Losses at the gene ends were 1 base for V and 5 bases for J; bases not matched to a gene: 6. The germline CDR1 and CDR2 sequences are SGHTA and FQGNSA. CDR3 nucleotide sequence: TGTGCCAGCAGCTTAGTAGCGGGGGGGCGAGATACCGGGGAGCTGTTTTTT. Translating it yields CASSLVAGGRDTGELFF.

V usage is TRBV5-4 and J usage is TRBJ1-1; 7 bases align to TRBD1. After removal of 4 bases from V and 3 bases from J, the junction contained 3 bases not matched to a gene. Germline V CDR1 and CDR2: SGHNT, YYREEE (reference sequence). The CDR3 length is 13 residues. CDR3 residues: CASSLQGDTEAFF. The CDR3 DNA reads as TGTGCCAGCAGCCTCCAGGGGGACACTGAAGCTTTCTTT.

The count of this clone is one. The chain couples TRBV5-6 to TRBJ1-6; 9 bases match TRBD1. V trimming: 4 bases; J trimming: 4 bases; junction bases outside the gene matches: 9. CDR3 length: 17 amino acids. Germline V gene lookup returns CDR1 SGHDT and CDR2 YYEEEE. The CDR3 region is CASSPFTGGAYNSPLHF. DNA of the CDR3: TGTGCCAGCAGCCCATTCACAGGGGGCGCATATAATTCACCCCTCCACTTT.

V gene TRBV18 combines with J gene TRBJ2-7; 7 nucleotides agree with TRBD1. The CDR3 runs to 14 residues. Trimming cost V 6 bases and J 2 bases; bases outside gene matches: 7. Per germline, CDR1 KGHSH and CDR2 LQKENI. CDR3 sequence: CASSGQQGPYEQYF. Written as DNA, the CDR3 is TGTGCCAGCTCCGGACAACAGGGGCCCTACGAGCAGTACTTC.

CDR3 amino acids: CAISESGLQPNQPQHF. The CDR3 nucleotides are TGTGCCATCAGTGAGTCGGGTTTGCAGCCAAATCAGCCCCAGCATTTT. The rearrangement uses TRBV10-3 and TRBJ1-5; no clear D. Germline V gives CDR1 ENHRY, CDR2 SYGVKD. CDR3 length: 16 residues. V was trimmed by 0 bases and J by 4 bases, leaving 13 bases between them.

V usage is TRBV14 and J usage is TRBJ2-7, with 11 bases lining up with TRBD2. The junction had 7 bases not matched to a gene; V was cut back by 6 bases and J by 6 bases. Germline-derived CDR1 and CDR2 are SGHDN and FVKESK. The CDR3 loop spans 14 amino acids. CDR3 protein: CASSQLAGVPEQYF. The CDR3 region has the DNA TGTGCCAGCAGTCAACTAGCGGGAGTACCCGAGCAGTACTTC.

The chain joins TRBV5-4 to TRBJ2-3; D might be TRBD1 (6 bases). The CDR3 has 14 amino acids. The germline V gene has CDR1 SGHNT and CDR2 YYREEE (reference sequence). V was pared by 5 bases and J by 1 base, with 11 bases between. The CDR3 loop is CASSRQEGTDTQYF. As DNA, the CDR3 is TGTGCCAGCAGTCGACAGGAGGGCACAGATACGCAGTATTTT.

This clone appeared a few times. This chain joins TRBV9 and TRBJ1-4, with 8 bases that match TRBD1. The CDR3 spans 15 residues. From germline, CDR1 is SGDLS and CDR2 YYNGEE. With V trimmed by 4 bases and J by 14 bases, 16 bases remained unmatched. In DNA form, the CDR3 reads TGTGCCAGCAGCCCGGGGTGGGGCCAGGGGGCTTTCCTGTTTTTT. Translation: CASSPGWGQGAFLFF.

J is TRBJ2-7 and V is TRBV30; 9 bases are a match to TRBD1. The germline V gene encodes CDR1 GTSNPN and CDR2 SVGIG (reference sequence). This CDR3 region has 12 residues. J lost 1 base, V lost 5 bases, and 0 bases had no gene match. Here the CDR3 DNA reads TGTGCCTGGGACAGGGGGTCCTACGAGCAGTACTTC. Translation: CAWDRGSYEQYF.

The chain recombines TRBV11-3 with TRBJ2-3; 13 bases match TRBD2. This CDR3 is built from 17 residues. The junction had 6 bases not matched to a gene; V was cut back by 5 bases and J by 1 base. Looked up from germline, CDR1 is SGHNT and CDR2 is YENEEA. The CDR3 loop is CASSTGTSGTGTDTQYF. The CDR3 nucleotides are TGTGCCAGCAGCACCGGGACTAGCGGGACCGGCACAGATACGCAGTATTTT.

The gene calls are TRBV5-1 and TRBJ2-3; D might be TRBD1 or TRBD2, each matching 6 bases. The germline V gene has CDR1 SGHRS and CDR2 YFSETQ. The CDR3 is 15 residues long. Trimming removed 1 base from V and 2 bases from J, with 11 bases in between. The DNA of the CDR3 is TGCGCCAGCAGCTTGAAGGGGGGATCCACAGATACGCAGTATTTT. Amino acid sequence: CASSLKGGSTDTQYF.

The chain joins TRBV2 to TRBJ1-5, with D possibly TRBD1 on 5 matching bases. The CDR3 runs to 16 residues. CDR1 is SNHLY and CDR2 is FYNNEI in the germline V gene. The V and J ends lost 2 bases and 6 bases respectively, with 17 bases between them. CDR3 nucleotides: TGTGCCAGCAGTGAATCGGGCCTCTCGGGGGGTCAGCCCCAGCATTTT. This sequence encodes CASSESGLSGGQPQHF. The complete variable domain, with remaining parts taken from reference TRBV2 and TRBJ1-5, reads EPEVTQTPSHQVTQMGQEVILRCVPISNHLYFYWYRQILGQKVEFLVSFYNNEISEKSEIFDDQFSVERPDGSNFTLKIRSTKLEDSAMYFCASSESGLSGGQPQHFGDGTRLSIL.

This chain links TRBV6-1 with TRBJ1-1; D perhaps matches TRBD1 (6 bases). Trimming removed 6 bases from V and 1 base from J, with 12 bases in between. Germline assignment: CDR1 MNHNS and CDR2 SASEGT. The CDR3 is 14 amino acids. The CDR3 DNA reads TGTGCCAGCAGCCCAGGGGCAAAGAACACTGAAGCTTTCTTT. Protein product: CASSPGAKNTEAFF.

This rearrangement joins TRBV10-3 to TRBJ1-2, with D possibly being TRBD1 (6 bases). V was cut by 3 bases and J by 2 bases, with 10 bases left in between. The CDR3 has 14 residues. Germline V gene sequence: CDR1 ENHRY, CDR2 SYGVKD. CDR3 protein: CAISEHRENYGYTF. For the CDR3, the DNA is TGTGCCATCAGTGAACACAGGGAGAACTATGGCTACACCTTC.

This chain joins TRBV28 and TRBJ1-6, with D unresolved. From germline, CDR1 is MDHEN and CDR2 SYDVKM. This CDR3 comprises 15 residues. V shed 7 bases and J shed 12 bases, with 22 bases lying between them. CDR3 sequence (DNA): TGTGCCAGCAAATCGGGCACAGCGAAGGGCGGACCCCTCCACTTT. Translated, it gives CASKSGTAKGGPLHF.

This clone was picked up a small number of times. This chain links TRBV2 with TRBJ1-2; D is ambiguous. Between the trimmed V and J ends, which lost 6 bases and 3 bases, there was a span of 8 bases. Germline V gives CDR1 SNHLY, CDR2 FYNNEI. There are 12 residues in the CDR3. CDR3 sequence reads: CASRPPDYGYTF. CDR3 nucleotide sequence: TGTGCCAGCAGGCCCCCAGACTATGGCTACACCTTC.

About this clone: Other DNA sequences in the same sample also yield this CDR3. The rearrangement joins TRBV20-1 to TRBJ2-7; D gene ambiguous. V shed 1 base and J shed 6 bases, with 7 bases lying between them. Germline V gives CDR1 DFQATT, CDR2 SNEGSKA (reference sequence). CDR3 length: 11 residues. In DNA, the CDR3 is TGCAGTGCTAGAGTCTGGGGCGAGCAGTACTTC. Encoded protein: CSARVWGEQYF.

This chain connects TRBV19 to TRBJ2-1, with a possible D match to TRBD1 (6 bases). Germline CDR1 LNHDA, CDR2 SQIVND (reference sequence). This CDR3 is 11 amino acids long. Trimming removed 7 bases from V and 10 bases from J, with 11 bases in between. This CDR3 reads CASTVQGEQFF. CDR3 in DNA: TGTGCCAGTACGGTACAGGGAGAGCAGTTCTTC.

V usage is TRBV11-2 and J usage is TRBJ2-2, with D perhaps matching TRBD1 or TRBD2 (6 bases each). There are 16 residues in the CDR3. CDR1 SGHAT and CDR2 FQNNGV come from the germline V gene. V was cut by 5 bases and J by 0 bases, with 13 bases left in between. The CDR3 is CASSSQGGSNTGELFF. The CDR3 DNA sequence: TGTGCCAGCAGCAGCCAAGGGGGGTCGAACACCGGGGAGCTGTTTTTT.

The rearrangement uses TRBV20-1 and TRBJ2-3; D gene unclear. Germline V gene sequence: CDR1 DFQATT, CDR2 SNEGSKA (reference sequence). The CDR3 sequence is 11 residues long. The V end lost 2 bases, the J end lost 2 bases, and 2 bases lay between the germline ends. The CDR3 coding sequence is TGCAGTGCTAGATTCACAGATACGCAGTATTTT. It is translated as CSARFTDTQYF.

The chain uses TRBV4-1 and TRBJ1-1, with D perhaps matching TRBD1 (5 bases). CDR1 and CDR2 (germline): MGHRA, YSYEKL. The CDR3 runs to 17 residues. Between the trimmed V and J ends, which lost 0 bases and 0 bases, there was a span of 14 bases. CDR3 region: CASSQDYGGRLNTEAFF. As DNA, the CDR3 is TGCGCCAGCAGCCAAGATTATGGGGGACGTTTGAACACTGAAGCTTTCTTT.

The chain employs TRBV11-2 and TRBJ1-1; 7 bases line up with TRBD1. Germline CDR1 reads SGHAT; CDR2 reads FQNNGV. The CDR3 spans 16 residues. J lost 4 bases, V lost 1 base, and 9 bases had no gene match. In DNA form, the CDR3 reads TGTGCCAGCAGCTTAGTTTGGGTCAGGGGGGGCACTGAAGCTTTCTTT. Translating gives CASSLVWVRGGTEAFF.

The rearrangement uses TRBV29-1 and TRBJ2-1; no definite D call. V was pared by 7 bases and J by 0 bases, with 13 bases between. The CDR3 is 14 residues long. Germline V gives CDR1 SQVTM, CDR2 ANQGSEA. CDR3 sequence (DNA): TGCAGCGCCGAAGCCCCCTACTCCTACAATGAGCAGTTCTTC. It yields the protein CSAEAPYSYNEQFF.